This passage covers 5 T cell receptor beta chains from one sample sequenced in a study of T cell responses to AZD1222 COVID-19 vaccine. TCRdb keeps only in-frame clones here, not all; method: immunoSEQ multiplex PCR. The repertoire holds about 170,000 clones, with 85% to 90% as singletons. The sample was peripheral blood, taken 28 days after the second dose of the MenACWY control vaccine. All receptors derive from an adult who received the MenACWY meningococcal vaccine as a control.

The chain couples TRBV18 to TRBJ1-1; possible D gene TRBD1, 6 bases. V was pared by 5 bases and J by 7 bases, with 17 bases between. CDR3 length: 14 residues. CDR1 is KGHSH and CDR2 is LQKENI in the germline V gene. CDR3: CASSATGRGSEAFF. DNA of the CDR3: TGTGCCAGCTCAGCAACAGGGAGGGGGAGTGAAGCTTTCTTT.

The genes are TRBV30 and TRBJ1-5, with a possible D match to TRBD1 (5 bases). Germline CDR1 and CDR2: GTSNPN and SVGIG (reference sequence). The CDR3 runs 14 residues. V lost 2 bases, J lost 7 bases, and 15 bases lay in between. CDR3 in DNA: TGTGCCTGGAGTCCCTCAGGGCCAGGACAGCCCCAGCATTTT. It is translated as CAWSPSGPGQPQHF.

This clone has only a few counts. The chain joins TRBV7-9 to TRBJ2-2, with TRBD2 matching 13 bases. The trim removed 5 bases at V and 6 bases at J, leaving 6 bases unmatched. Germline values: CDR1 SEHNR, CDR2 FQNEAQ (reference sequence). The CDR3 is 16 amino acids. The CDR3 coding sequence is TGTGCCAGCAGCCCATGGACTAGCGGGAGAGCCGGGGAGCTGTTTTTT. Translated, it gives CASSPWTSGRAGELFF.

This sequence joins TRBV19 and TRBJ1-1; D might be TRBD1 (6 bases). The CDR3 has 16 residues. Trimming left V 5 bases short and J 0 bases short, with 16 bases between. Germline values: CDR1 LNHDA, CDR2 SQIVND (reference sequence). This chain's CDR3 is CASSFLGQYLNTEAFF. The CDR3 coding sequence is TGTGCCAGTAGTTTCCTAGGACAGTACTTGAACACTGAAGCTTTCTTT.

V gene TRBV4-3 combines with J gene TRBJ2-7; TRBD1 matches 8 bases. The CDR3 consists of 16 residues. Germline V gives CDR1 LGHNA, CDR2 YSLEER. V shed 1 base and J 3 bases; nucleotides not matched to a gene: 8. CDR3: CASSQGAFGQGYEQYF. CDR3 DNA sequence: TGCGCCAGCAGCCAAGGTGCTTTCGGACAGGGCTACGAGCAGTACTTC.